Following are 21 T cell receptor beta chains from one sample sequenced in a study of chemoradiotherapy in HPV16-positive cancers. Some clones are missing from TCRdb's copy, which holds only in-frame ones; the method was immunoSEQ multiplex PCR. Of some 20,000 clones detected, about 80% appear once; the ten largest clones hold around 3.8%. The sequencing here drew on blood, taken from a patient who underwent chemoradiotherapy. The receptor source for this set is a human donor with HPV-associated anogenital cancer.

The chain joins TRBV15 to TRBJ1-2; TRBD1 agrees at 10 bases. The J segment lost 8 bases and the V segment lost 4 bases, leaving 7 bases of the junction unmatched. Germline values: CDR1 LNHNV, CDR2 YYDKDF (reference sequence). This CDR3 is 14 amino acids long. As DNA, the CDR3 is TGTGCCACCAGCATCGACAGGGGGCCAGGCGGCTACACCTTC. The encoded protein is CATSIDRGPGGYTF.

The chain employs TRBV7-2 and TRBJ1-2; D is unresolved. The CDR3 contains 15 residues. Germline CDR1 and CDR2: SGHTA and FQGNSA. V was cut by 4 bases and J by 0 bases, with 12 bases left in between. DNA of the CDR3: TGTGCCAGCAGCTCCCCCTCCAAGCCTAACTATGGCTACACCTTC. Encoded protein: CASSSPSKPNYGYTF.

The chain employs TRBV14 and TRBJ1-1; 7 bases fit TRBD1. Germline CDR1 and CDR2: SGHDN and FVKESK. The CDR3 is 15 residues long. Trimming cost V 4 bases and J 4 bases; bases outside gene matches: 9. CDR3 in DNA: TGTGCCAGCAGCCCGCGGACAGGATGGAGCACTGAAGCTTTCTTT. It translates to CASSPRTGWSTEAFF.

The CDR3, as DNA: TGTGCCGGCCTGGACGGTGGCTACACCTTC. It is translated as CAGLDGGYTF. The rearrangement joins TRBV30 to TRBJ1-2; D remains ambiguous. The CDR3 spans 10 residues. The germline CDR1 and CDR2 sequences are GTSNPN and SVGIG (reference sequence). The V end was cut by 8 bases, the J end by 7 bases, with 11 bases between.

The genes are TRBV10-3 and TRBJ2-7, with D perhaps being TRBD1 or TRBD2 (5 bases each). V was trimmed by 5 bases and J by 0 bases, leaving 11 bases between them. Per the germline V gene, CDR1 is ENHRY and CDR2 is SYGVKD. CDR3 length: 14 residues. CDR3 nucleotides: TGTGCCATCAGTCTCAGGGAGAGCTCCTACGAGCAGTACTTC. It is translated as CAISLRESSYEQYF.

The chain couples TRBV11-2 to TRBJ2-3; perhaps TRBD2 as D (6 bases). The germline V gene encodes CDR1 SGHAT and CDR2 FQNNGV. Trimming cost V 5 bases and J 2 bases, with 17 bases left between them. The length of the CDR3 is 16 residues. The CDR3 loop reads CASSPLTRKITDTQYF. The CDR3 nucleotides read TGTGCCAGCAGCCCCCTGACTAGAAAGATCACAGATACGCAGTATTTT.

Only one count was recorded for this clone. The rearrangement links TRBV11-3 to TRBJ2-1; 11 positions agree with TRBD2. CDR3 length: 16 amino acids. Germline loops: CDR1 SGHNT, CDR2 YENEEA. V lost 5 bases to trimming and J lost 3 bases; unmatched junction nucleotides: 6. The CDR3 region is CASSRSGGVGYNEQFF. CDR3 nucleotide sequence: TGTGCCAGCAGCCGTAGCGGGGGGGTTGGCTACAATGAGCAGTTCTTC.

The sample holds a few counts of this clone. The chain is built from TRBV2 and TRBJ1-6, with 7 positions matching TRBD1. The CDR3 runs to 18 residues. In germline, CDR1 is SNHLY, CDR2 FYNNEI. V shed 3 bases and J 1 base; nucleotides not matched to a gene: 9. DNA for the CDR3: TGTGCCAGCAGTGACCCCCTCAGGGGGGGATCCTATAATTCACCCCTCCACTTT. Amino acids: CASSDPLRGGSYNSPLHF.

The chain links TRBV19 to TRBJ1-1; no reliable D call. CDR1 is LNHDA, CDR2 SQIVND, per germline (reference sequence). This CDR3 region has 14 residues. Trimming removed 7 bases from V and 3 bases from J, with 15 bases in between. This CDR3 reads CASNLGYGHTEAFF. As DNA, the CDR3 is TGTGCCAGTAATCTGGGGTACGGGCACACTGAAGCTTTCTTT.

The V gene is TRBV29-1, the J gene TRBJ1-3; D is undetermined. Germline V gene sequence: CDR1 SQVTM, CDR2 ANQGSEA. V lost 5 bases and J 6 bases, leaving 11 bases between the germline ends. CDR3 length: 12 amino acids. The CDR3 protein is CSVSQNKNTIYF. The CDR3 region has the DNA TGCAGCGTTTCCCAAAACAAAAACACCATATATTTT.

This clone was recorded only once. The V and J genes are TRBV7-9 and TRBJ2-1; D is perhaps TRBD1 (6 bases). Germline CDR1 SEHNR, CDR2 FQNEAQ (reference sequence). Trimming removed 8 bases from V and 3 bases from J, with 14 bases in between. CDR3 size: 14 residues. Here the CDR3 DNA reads TGTGCCAGCCGTGGGGGCCCTTTCTACAATGAGCAGTTCTTC. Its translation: CASRGGPFYNEQFF.

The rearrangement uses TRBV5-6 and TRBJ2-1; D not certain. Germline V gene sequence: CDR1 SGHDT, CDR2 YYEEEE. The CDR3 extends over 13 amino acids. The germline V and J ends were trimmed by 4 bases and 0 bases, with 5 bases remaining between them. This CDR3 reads CASSADSYNEQFF. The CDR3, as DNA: TGTGCCAGCAGCGCGGACTCCTACAATGAGCAGTTCTTC.

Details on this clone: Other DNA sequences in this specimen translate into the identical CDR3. The CDR3 region is CASSYSTDTQYF. CDR3 bases: TGCGCCAGCAGCTATAGCACAGATACGCAGTATTTT. The chain joins TRBV10-1 to TRBJ2-3; D remains ambiguous. This CDR3 spans 12 amino acids. Germline loops: CDR1 WNHNN, CDR2 SYGVQD (reference sequence). V was trimmed by 6 bases and J by 0 bases, leaving 4 bases between them.

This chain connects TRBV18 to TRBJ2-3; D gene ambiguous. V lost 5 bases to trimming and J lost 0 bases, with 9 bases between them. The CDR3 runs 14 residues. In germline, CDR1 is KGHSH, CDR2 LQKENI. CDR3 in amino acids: CASSVQSSTDTQYF. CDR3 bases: TGTGCCAGCTCAGTACAGTCTAGCACAGATACGCAGTATTTT.

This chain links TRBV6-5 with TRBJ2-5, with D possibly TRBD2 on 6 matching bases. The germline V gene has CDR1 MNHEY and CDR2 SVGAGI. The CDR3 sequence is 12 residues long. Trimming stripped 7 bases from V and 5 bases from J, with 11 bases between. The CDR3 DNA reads TGTGCCAGCACCGGGGGAGCTGAGACCCAGTACTTC. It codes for CASTGGAETQYF.

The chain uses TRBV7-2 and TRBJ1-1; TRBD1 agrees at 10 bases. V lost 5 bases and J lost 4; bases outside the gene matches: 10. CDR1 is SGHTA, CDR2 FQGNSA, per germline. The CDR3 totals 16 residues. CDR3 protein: CASSLLGGQGITEAFF. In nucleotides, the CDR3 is TGTGCCAGCAGCCTCCTGGGGGGACAGGGGATCACTGAAGCTTTCTTT.

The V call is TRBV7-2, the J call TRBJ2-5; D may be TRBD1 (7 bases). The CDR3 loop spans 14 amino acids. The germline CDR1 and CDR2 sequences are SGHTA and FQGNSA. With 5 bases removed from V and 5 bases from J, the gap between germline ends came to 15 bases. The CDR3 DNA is TGTGCCAGCAGCGGAGCCGCAGGGGGGGAGACCCAGTACTTC. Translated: CASSGAAGGETQYF.

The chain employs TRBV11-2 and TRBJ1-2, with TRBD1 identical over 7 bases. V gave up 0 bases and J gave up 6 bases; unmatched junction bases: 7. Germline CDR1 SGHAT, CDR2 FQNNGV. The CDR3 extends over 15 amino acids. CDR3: CASSLDSGGWNGYTF. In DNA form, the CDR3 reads TGTGCCAGCAGCTTAGATTCAGGGGGATGGAATGGCTACACCTTC.

The CDR3, as DNA: TGTGCCAGCAGCTTAACCCCAAGCTCCTATAATTCACCCCTCCACTTT. It codes for CASSLTPSSYNSPLHF. The V gene is TRBV7-9, the J gene TRBJ1-6; D unresolved. The V end lost 2 bases, the J end lost 0 bases, and 8 bases lay between the germline ends. The CDR3 length is 16 residues. Germline V gene sequence: CDR1 SEHNR, CDR2 FQNEAQ (reference sequence).

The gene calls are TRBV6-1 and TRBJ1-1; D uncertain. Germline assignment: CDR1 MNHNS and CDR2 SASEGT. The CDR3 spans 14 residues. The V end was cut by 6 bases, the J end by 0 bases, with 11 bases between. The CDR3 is CASSAGVMNTEAFF. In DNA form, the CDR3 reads TGTGCCAGCAGCGCTGGGGTAATGAACACTGAAGCTTTCTTT.

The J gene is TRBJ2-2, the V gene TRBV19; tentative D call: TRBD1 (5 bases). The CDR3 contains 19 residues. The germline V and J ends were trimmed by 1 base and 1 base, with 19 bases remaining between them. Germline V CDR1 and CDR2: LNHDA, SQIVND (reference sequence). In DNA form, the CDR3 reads TGTGCCAGTAGTATAGTAAACTCAGCAGGGCGGCAGAACACCGGGGAGCTGTTTTTT. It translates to CASSIVNSAGRQNTGELFF.